This T cell receptor beta chain comes out of a study of molecular identifiers for immune sequencing clone quantification. This clonotype was observed once. This may arise from a read error, as a much more abundant clone is one base away. Trimming cost V 4 bases and J 6 bases; bases outside gene matches: 9. The CDR3 has 14 amino acids. CDR1 and CDR2 from the germline V gene are MGHRA and YSYEKL. TCRdb reanalysed the PCR reads using MiXCR and keeps one entry per CDR3 protein. The table records approximately 500,000 distinct CDR3 sequences, 20% to 25% of them present only once. When naive CD8 T cells were sorted, they were gated as CD8+CD4-CCR7+CD45RA+.

The sequenced sample consisted of naive CD8+ T cells from blood, with Jurkat cell RNA spiked in. Subset: FACS-sorted CD8+CD4-CCR7+CD45RA+ naive T cells. The receptor's source is a human donor in good health. Some libraries in this study had Jurkat cell RNA spiked in. The chain joins TRBV4-1 to TRBJ2-7; 7 bases map to TRBD1. CDR3 nucleotide sequence: TGCGCCAGCAGCCGAGATAGGACAGGACCCGAGCAGTACTTC. Its translation is CASSRDRTGPEQYF.